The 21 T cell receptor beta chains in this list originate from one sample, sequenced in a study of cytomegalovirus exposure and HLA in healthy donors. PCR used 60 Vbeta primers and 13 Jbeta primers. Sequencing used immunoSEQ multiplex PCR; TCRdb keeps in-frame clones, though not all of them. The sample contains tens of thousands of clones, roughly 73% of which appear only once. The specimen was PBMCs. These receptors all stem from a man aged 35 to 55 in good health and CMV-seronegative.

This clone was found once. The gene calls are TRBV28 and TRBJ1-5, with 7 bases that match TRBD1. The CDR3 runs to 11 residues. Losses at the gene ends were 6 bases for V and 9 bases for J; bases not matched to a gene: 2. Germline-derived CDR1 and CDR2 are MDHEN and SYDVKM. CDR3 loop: CASRRQGPQHF. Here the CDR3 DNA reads TGTGCCAGCAGGAGACAGGGGCCCCAGCATTTT.

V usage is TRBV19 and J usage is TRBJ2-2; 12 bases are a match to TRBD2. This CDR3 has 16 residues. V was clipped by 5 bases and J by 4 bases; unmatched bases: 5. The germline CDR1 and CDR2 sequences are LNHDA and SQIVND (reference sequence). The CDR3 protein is CASSFLAGGGTGELFF. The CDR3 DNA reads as TGTGCCAGTAGTTTCCTAGCGGGAGGGGGCACCGGGGAGCTGTTTTTT.

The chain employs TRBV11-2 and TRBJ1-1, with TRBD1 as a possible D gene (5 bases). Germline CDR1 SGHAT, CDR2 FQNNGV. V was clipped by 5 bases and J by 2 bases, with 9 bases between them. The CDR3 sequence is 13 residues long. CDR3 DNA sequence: TGTGCCAGCAGCCGCGGGGGAAACACTGAAGCTTTCTTT. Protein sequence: CASSRGGNTEAFF.

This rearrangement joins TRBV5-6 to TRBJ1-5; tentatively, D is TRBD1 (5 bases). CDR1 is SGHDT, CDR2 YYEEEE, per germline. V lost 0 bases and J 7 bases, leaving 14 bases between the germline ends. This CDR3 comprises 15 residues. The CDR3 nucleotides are TGTGCCAGCAGCTTGGGGTTCGGGGGGAACCAGCCCCAGCATTTT. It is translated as CASSLGFGGNQPQHF. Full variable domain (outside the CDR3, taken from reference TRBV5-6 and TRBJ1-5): DAGVTQSPTHLIKTRGQQVTLRCSPKSGHDTVSWYQQALGQGPQFIFQYYEEEERQRGNFPDRFSGHQFPNYSSELNVNALLLGDSALYLCASSLGFGGNQPQHFGDGTRLSIL.

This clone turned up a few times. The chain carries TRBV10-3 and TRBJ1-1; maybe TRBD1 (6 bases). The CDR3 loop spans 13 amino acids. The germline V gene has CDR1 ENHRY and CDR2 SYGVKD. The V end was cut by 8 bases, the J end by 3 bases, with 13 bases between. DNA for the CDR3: TGTGCCATCGCGAGGGGGGGGGACACTGAAGCTTTCTTT. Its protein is CAIARGGDTEAFF.

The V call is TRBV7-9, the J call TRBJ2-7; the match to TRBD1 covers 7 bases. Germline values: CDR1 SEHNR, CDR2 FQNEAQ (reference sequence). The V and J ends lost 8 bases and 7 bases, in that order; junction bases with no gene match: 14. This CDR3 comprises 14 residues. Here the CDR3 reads CASAERSSRGEQYF. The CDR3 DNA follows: TGTGCCAGCGCCGAAAGGAGCAGCAGGGGGGAGCAGTACTTC.

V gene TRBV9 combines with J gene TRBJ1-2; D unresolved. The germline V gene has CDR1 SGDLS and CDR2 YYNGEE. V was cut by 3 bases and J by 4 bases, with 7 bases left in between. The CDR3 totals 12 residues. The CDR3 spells CASSDRSYGYTF. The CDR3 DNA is TGTGCCAGCAGCGATAGGAGCTATGGCTACACCTTC.

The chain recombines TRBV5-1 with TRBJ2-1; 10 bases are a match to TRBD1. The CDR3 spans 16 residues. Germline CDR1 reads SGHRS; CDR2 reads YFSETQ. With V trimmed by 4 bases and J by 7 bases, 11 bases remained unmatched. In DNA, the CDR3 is TGCGCCAGCAGCAATACCGGGACAGGGGTAGGAAATGAGCAGTTCTTC. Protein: CASSNTGTGVGNEQFF.

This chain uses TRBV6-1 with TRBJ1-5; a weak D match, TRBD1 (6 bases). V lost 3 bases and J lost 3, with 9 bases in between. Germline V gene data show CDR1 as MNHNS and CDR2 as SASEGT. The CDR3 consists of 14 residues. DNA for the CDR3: TGTGCCAGCAGTGATGCAGGGGTCAATCAGCCCCAGCATTTT. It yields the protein CASSDAGVNQPQHF.

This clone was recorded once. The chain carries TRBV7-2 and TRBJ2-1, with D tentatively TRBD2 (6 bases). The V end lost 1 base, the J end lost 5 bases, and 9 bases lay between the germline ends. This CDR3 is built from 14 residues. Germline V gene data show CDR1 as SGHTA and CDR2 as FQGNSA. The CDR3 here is CASSLVGGDNEQFF. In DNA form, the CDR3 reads TGTGCCAGCAGCTTAGTGGGCGGGGACAATGAGCAGTTCTTC.

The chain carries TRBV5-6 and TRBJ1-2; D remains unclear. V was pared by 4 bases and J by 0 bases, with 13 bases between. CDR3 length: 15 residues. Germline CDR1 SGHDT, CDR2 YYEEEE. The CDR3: CASSLPRLANYGYTF. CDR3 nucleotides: TGTGCCAGCAGCCTTCCGAGGTTAGCTAACTATGGCTACACCTTC.

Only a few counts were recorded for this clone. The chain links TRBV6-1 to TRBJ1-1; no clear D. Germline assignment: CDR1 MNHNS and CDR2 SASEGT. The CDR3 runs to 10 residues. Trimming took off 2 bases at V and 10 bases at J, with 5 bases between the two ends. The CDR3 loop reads CASSENGAFF. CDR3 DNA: TGTGCCAGCAGTGAAAACGGAGCTTTCTTT.

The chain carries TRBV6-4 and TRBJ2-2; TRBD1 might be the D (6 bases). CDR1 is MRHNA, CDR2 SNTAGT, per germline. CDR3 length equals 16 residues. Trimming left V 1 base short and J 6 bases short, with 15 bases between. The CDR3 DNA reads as TGTGCCAGCAGTGACTTCGCGCAGGGGCTGGCCGGGGAGCTGTTTTTT. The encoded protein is CASSDFAQGLAGELFF.

In nucleotides, the CDR3 is TGCAGCGATCAGGGCACTGAAGCTTTCTTT. This codes for CSDQGTEAFF. The V call is TRBV29-1, the J call TRBJ1-1; tentatively, D is TRBD1 (5 bases). The V gene's germline CDR1 is SQVTM and CDR2 ANQGSEA. The CDR3 runs 10 residues. Trimming removed 7 bases at V and 4 bases at J, with 7 bases between.

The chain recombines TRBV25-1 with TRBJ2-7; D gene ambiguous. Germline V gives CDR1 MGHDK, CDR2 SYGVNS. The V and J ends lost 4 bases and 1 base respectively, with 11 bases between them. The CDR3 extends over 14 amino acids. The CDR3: CASSVSTRSYEQYF. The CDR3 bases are TGTGCCAGCAGTGTTAGCACCCGTTCCTACGAGCAGTACTTC.

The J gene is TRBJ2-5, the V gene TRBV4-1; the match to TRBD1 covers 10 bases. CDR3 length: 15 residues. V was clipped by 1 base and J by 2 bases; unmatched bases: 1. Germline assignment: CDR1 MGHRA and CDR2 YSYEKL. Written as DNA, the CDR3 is TGCGCCAGCAGCCAAGGACAGGGGGCTCAAGAGACCCAGTACTTC. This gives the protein CASSQGQGAQETQYF.

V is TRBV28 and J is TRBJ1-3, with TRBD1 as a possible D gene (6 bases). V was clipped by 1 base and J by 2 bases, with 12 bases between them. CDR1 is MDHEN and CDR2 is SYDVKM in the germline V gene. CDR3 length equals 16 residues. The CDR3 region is CASSLYPGVTGNTIYF. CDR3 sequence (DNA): TGTGCCAGCAGTTTATACCCAGGGGTTACTGGAAACACCATATATTTT. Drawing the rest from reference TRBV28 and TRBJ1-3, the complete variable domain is DVKVTQSSRYLVKRTGEKVFLECVQDMDHENMFWYRQDPGLGLRLIYFSYDVKMKEKGDIPEGYSVSREKKERFSLILESASTNQTSMYLCASSLYPGVTGNTIYFGEGSWLTVV.

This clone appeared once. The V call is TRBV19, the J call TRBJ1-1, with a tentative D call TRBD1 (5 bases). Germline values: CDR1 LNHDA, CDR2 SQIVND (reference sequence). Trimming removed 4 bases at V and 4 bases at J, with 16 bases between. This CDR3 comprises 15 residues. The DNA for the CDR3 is TGTGCCAGTAGTACTAGGGGCGTGTTGGGCACTGAAGCTTTCTTT. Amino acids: CASSTRGVLGTEAFF.

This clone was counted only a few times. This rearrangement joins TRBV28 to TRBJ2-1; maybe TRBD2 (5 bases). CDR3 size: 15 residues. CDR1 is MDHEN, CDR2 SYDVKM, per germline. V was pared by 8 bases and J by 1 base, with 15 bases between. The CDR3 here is CASCRPGVSYNEQFF. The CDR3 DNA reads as TGTGCCAGCTGTCGCCCCGGGGTGTCCTACAATGAGCAGTTCTTC.

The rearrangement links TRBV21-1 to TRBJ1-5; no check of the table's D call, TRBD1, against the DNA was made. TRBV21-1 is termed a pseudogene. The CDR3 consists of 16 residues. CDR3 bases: TGTGCCAGCAGTTTCCGGGACAGGCGCTTCAATCAGCCCCAGCATTTT. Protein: CASSFRDRRFNQPQHF.

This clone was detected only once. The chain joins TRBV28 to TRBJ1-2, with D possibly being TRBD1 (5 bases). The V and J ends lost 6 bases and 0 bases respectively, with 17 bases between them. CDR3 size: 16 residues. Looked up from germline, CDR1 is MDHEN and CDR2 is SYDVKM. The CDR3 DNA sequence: TGTGCCAGCAGCTCCCCCTCGGACAATACTAACTATGGCTACACCTTC. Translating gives CASSSPSDNTNYGYTF.